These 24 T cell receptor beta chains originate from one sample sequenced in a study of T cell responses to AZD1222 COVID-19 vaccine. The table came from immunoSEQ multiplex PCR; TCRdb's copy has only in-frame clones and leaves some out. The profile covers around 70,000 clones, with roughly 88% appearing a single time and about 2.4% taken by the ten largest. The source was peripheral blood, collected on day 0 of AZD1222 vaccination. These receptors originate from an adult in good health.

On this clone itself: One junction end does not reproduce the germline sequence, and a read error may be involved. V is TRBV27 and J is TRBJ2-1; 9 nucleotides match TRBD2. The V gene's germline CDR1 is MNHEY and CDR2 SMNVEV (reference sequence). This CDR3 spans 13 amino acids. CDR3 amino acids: CASSFSGLAIWLF. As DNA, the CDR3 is TGTGCCAGCAGTTTCTCGGGACTAGCTATTTGGCTCTTC.

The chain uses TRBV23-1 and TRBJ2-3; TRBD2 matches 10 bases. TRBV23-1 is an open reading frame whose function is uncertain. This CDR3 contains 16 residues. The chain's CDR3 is CVGVAGGVVNTDTQYF. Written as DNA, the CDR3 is TGCGTCGGGGTAGCGGGAGGTGTTGTTAATACAGATACGCAGTATTTT.

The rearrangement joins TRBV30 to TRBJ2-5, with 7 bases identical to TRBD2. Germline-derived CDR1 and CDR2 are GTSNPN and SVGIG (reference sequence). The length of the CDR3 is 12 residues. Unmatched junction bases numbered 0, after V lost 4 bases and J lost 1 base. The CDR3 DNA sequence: TGTGCCTGGACTAGCGGCCAAGAGACCCAGTACTTC. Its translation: CAWTSGQETQYF.

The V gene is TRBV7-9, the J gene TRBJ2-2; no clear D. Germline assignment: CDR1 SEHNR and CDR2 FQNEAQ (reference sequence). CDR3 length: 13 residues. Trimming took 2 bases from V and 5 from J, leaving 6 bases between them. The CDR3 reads CASSLTGTGELFF. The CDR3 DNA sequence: TGTGCCAGCAGCTTAACCGGGACCGGGGAGCTGTTTTTT.

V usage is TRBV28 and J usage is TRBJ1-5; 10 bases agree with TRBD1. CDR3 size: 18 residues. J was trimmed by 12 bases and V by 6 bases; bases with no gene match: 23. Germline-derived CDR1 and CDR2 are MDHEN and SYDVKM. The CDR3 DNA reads TGTGCCAGCAGCTCAGCCGGGACAGGGGCCCCCTACCTACATCTCCAGCATTTT. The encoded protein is CASSSAGTGAPYLHLQHF. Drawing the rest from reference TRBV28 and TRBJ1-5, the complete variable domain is DVKVTQSSRYLVKRTGEKVFLECVQDMDHENMFWYRQDPGLGLRLIYFSYDVKMKEKGDIPEGYSVSREKKERFSLILESASTNQTSMYLCASSSAGTGAPYLHLQHFGDGTRLSIL.

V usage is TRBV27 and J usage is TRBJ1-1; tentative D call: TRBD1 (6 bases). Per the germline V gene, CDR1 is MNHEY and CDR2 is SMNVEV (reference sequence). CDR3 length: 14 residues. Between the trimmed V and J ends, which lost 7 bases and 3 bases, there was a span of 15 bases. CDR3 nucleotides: TGTGCCAGCAACCCAAGAGGGGGGCACACTGAAGCTTTCTTT. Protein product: CASNPRGGHTEAFF.

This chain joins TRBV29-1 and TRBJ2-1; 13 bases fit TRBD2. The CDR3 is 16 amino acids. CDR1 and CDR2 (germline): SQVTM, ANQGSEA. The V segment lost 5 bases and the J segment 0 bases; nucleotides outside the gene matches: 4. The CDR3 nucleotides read TGCAGCGTTACAGGACTAGCGGGGGCCTCCTACAATGAGCAGTTCTTC. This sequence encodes CSVTGLAGASYNEQFF.

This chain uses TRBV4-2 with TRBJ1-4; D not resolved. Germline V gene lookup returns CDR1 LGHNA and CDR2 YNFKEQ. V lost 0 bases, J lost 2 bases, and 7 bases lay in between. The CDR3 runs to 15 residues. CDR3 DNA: TGTGCCAGCAGCCAAGATTGGACCACTAATGAAAAACTGTTTTTT. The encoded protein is CASSQDWTTNEKLFF.

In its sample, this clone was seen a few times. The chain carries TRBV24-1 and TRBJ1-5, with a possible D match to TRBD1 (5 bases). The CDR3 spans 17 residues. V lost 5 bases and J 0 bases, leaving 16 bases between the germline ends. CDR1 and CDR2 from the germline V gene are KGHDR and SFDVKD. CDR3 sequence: CATSGPGGPDSNQPQHF. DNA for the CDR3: TGTGCCACCAGTGGGCCTGGGGGACCTGATAGCAATCAGCCCCAGCATTTT.

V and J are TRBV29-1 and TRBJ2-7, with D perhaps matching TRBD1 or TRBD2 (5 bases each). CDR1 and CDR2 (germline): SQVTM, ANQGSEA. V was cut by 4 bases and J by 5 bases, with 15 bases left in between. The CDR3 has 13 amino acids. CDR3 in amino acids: CSVAVGSRDEQYF. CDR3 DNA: TGCAGCGTTGCAGTAGGGAGCAGGGACGAGCAGTACTTC.

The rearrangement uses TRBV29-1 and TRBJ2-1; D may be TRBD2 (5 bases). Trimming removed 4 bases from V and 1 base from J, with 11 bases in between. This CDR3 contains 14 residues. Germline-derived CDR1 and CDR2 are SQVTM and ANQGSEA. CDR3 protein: CSVAGGQSYNEQFF. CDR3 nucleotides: TGCAGCGTTGCCGGAGGCCAGTCCTACAATGAGCAGTTCTTC.

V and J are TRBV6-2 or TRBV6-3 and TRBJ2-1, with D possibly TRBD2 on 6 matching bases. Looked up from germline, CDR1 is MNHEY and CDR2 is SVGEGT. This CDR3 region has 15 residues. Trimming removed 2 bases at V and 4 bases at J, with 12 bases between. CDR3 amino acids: CASSYRGGVYNEQFF. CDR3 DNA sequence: TGTGCCAGCAGTTACAGAGGCGGGGTGTACAATGAGCAGTTCTTC.

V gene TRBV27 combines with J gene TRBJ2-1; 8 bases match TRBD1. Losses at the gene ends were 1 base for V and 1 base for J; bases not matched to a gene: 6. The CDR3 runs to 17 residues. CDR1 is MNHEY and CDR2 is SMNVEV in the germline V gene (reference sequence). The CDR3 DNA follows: TGTGCCAGCAGTTTATGGCAGGGGGCTAATTCCTACAATGAGCAGTTCTTC. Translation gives CASSLWQGANSYNEQFF.

CDR3 sequence: CASSELQGYDTEAFF. As DNA, the CDR3 is TGTGCCAGCAGTGAATTACAGGGGTATGACACTGAAGCTTTCTTT. The chain employs TRBV25-1 and TRBJ1-1, with TRBD1 matching over 7 bases. CDR3 length: 15 amino acids. V lost 1 base, J lost 3 bases, and 5 bases stayed unmatched. Germline V gives CDR1 MGHDK, CDR2 SYGVNS.

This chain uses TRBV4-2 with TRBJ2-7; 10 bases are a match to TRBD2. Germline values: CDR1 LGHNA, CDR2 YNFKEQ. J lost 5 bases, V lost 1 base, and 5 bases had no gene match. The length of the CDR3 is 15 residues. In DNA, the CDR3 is TGTGCCAGCAGCCAAGTAGCGGGAGGTAGCAACGAGCAGTACTTC. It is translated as CASSQVAGGSNEQYF.

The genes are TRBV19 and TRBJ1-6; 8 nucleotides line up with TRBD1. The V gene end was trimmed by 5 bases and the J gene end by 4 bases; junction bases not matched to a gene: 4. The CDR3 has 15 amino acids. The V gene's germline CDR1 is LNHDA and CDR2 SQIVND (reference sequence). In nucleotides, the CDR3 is TGTGCCAGTAGTGGGACAGGAGATTATAATTCACCCCTCCACTTT. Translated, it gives CASSGTGDYNSPLHF.

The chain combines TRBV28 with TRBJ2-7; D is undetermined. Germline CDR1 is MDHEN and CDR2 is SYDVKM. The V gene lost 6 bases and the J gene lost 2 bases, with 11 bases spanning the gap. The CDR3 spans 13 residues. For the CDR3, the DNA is TGTGCCAGCAGCCGCCTAAGTCCCTACGAGCAGTACTTC. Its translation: CASSRLSPYEQYF.

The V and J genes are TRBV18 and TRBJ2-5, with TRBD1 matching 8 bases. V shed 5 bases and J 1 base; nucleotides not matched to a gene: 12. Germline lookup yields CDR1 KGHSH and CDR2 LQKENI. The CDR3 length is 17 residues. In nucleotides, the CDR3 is TGTGCCAGCTCATCACTAAGGACGGGGACAGGCCAAGAGACCCAGTACTTC. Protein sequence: CASSSLRTGTGQETQYF. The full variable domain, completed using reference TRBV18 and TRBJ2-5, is NAGVMQNPRHLVRRRGQEARLRCSPMKGHSHVYWYRQLPEEGLKFMVYLQKENIIDESGMPKERFSAEFPKEGPSILRIQQVVRGDSAAYFCASSSLRTGTGQETQYFGPGTRLLVL.

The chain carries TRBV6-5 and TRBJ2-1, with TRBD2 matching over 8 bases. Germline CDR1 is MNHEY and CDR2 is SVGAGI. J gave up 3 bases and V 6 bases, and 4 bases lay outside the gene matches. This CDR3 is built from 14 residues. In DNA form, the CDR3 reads TGTGCCAGCAGCCCAGGGACTAGCTACAATGAGCAGTTCTTC. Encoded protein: CASSPGTSYNEQFF.

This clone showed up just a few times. CDR3 sequence: CASRKGGPGHSPLHF. CDR3 sequence (DNA): TGTGCCAGCAGAAAAGGCGGTCCGGGGCATTCACCCCTCCACTTT. V gene TRBV7-3 combines with J gene TRBJ1-6, with D perhaps matching TRBD1 (5 bases). The V end lost 6 bases, the J end lost 8 bases, and 17 bases lay between the germline ends. This CDR3 comprises 15 residues. From germline, CDR1 is SGHTA and CDR2 FQGTGA.

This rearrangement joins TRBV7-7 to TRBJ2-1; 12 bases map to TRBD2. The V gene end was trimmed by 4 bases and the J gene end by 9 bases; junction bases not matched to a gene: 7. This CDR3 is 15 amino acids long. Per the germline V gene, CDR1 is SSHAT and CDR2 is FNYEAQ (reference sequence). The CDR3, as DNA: TGTGCCAGCAGCTCCCTAGCGGGGGGGCAGGGTGAGCAGTTCTTC. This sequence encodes CASSSLAGGQGEQFF. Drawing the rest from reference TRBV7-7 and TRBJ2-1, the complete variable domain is GAGVSQSPRYKVTKRGQDVTLRCDPISSHATLYWYQQALGQGPEFLTYFNYEAQPDKSGLPSDRFSAERPEGSISTLTIQRTEQRDSAMYRCASSSLAGGQGEQFFGPGTRLTVL.

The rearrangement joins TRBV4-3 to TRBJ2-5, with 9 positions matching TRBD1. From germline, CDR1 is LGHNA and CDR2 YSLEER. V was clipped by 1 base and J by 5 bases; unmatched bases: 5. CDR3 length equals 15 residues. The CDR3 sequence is CASSQGTGVAETQYF. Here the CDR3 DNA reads TGCGCCAGCAGCCAAGGGACAGGGGTGGCGGAGACCCAGTACTTC.

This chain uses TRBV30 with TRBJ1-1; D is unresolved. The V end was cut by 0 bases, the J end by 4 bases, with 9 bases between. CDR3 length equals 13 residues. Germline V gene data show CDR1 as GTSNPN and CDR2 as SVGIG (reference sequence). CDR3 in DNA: TGTGCCTGGAGTGTGCCGGGTAGCACTGAAGCTTTCTTT. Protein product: CAWSVPGSTEAFF.

The CDR3 DNA reads as TGTGCCAGCAGCTTCGTCGGGCGCTCTGGGGCCAACGTCCTGACTTTC. It translates to CASSFVGRSGANVLTF. The V gene is TRBV7-3, the J gene TRBJ2-6; D is unclear. V was trimmed by 3 bases and J by 0 bases, leaving 9 bases between them. Looked up from germline, CDR1 is SGHTA and CDR2 is FQGTGA. The CDR3 length is 16 residues.